This entry features one TCR beta chain sequence. The treatment was: randomized to nivolumab then ipilimumab (arm A) or the reverse (arm B). No patient had prior DNA-damaging chemotherapy. Sorted cells were live CD3+CD8+, lacking CD19 and CD56, from PBMCs. Generated by immunoSEQ multiplex PCR, the TCRdb table keeps only in-frame clones and is missing some. Of about 10,000 clones listed, around four fifths are singletons. This record belongs to a study of sequential checkpoint blockade in melanoma. For the study at large: Patients were randomized 1:1 to nivolumab-then-ipilimumab or ipilimumab-then-nivolumab first-line. Both treatment sequences were followed by maintenance nivolumab.

The sequences come from CD8+ T cells sorted from blood (inferred from file names), collected from a patient given nivolumab and ipilimumab in sequence. This TCR came from a human donor with melanoma.

The CDR3: CASSQDRWGGLDEKLFF. The CDR3 DNA reads TGTGCCAGCAGTCAAGACAGGTGGGGGGGCCTGGATGAAAAACTGTTTTTT. The rearrangement joins TRBV27 to TRBJ1-4; tentative D call: TRBD1 (6 bases). The CDR3 has 17 residues. Germline V gene lookup returns CDR1 MNHEY and CDR2 SMNVEV (reference sequence). V shed 5 bases and J shed 6 bases, with 22 bases lying between them.